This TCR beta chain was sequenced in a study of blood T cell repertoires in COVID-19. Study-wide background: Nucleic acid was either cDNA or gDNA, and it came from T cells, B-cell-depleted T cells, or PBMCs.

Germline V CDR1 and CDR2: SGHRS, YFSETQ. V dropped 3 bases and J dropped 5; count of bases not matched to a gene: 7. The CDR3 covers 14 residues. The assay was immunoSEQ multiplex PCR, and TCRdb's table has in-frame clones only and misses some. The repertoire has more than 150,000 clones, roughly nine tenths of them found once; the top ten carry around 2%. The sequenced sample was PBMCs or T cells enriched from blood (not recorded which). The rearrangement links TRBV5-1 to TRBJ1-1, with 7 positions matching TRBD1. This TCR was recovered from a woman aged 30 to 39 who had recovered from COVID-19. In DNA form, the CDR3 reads TGCGCCAGCAGCTCGTTTATACAGGGGACTGAAGCTTTCTTT. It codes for CASSSFIQGTEAFF.